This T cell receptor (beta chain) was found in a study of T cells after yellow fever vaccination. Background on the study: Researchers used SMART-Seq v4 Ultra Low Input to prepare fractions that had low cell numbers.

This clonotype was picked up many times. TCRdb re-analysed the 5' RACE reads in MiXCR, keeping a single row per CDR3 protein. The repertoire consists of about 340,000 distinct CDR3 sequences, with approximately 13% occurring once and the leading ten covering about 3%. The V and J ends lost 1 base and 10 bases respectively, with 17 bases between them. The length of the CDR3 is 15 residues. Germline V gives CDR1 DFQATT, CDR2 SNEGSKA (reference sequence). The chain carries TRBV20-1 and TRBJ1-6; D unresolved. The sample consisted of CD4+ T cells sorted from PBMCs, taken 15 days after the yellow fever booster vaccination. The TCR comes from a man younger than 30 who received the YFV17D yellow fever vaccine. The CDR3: CSARGSPVAGSPLHF. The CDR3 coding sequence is TGCAGTGCTAGAGGTAGCCCCGTTGCGGGGTCACCCCTCCACTTT.